These 22 T cell receptor beta chains were sequenced from one sample in a study of shared clonotypes between healthy human individuals. Repertoires were generated with immunoSEQ multiplex PCR, while TCRdb's copy carries only in-frame clones and drops some. This table has roughly 850,000 clones, about 96% appearing once. Naive CD8 cells comprised CD45RO-negative, CCR7-positively selected cells, excluding terminally differentiated effector memory CD45RA+ cells. The material sequenced was naive CD8+ T cells sorted from blood. The source of these receptors is a man aged 25-45 years in good health.

V usage is TRBV27 and J usage is TRBJ2-7; 9 positions agree with TRBD1. CDR3 length: 16 amino acids. Per germline, CDR1 MNHEY and CDR2 SMNVEV (reference sequence). The junction had 14 bases not matched to a gene; V was cut back by 4 bases and J by 7 bases. The chain's CDR3 is CASSWSRDRVGGEQYF. The CDR3 nucleotides are TGTGCCAGCAGTTGGTCCCGGGACAGGGTCGGGGGTGAGCAGTACTTC.

The chain recombines TRBV9 with TRBJ2-1; perhaps TRBD1 as D (6 bases). Trimming removed 4 bases from V and 6 bases from J, with 20 bases in between. Germline V lookup: CDR1 SGDLS, CDR2 YYNGEE. This CDR3 contains 16 residues. CDR3: CASSLEGTFSSNEQFF. In DNA, the CDR3 is TGTGCCAGCAGCCTTGAAGGGACATTTTCGAGCAATGAGCAGTTCTTC.

The V gene is TRBV19, the J gene TRBJ2-3; D uncertain. This CDR3 is built from 13 residues. The V end was cut by 3 bases, the J end by 6 bases, with 10 bases between. CDR1 is LNHDA and CDR2 is SQIVND in the germline V gene (reference sequence). CDR3 amino acids: CASSMGPWDTQYF. The CDR3 DNA reads as TGTGCCAGTAGTATGGGCCCCTGGGATACGCAGTATTTT.

Remarks on this clone: Other DNA sequences within the sample encode an identical CDR3. The chain employs TRBV5-1 and TRBJ2-3, with D possibly being TRBD1 (5 bases). Germline V CDR1 and CDR2: SGHRS, YFSETQ. This CDR3 is built from 14 residues. The V end lost 0 bases, the J end lost 3 bases, and 8 bases lay between the germline ends. The CDR3 region is CASSLEGATDTQYF. The CDR3 DNA is TGCGCCAGCAGCTTGGAAGGGGCGACAGATACGCAGTATTTT. Looking up the rest from reference TRBV5-1 and TRBJ2-3 gives the full variable domain: KAGVTQTPRYLIKTRGQQVTLSCSPISGHRSVSWYQQTPGQGLQFLFEYFSETQRNKGNFPGRFSGRQFSNSRSEMNVSTLELGDSALYLCASSLEGATDTQYFGPGTRLTVL.

V usage is TRBV14 and J usage is TRBJ2-3, with D tentatively TRBD2 (5 bases). Germline lookup yields CDR1 SGHDN and CDR2 FVKESK. Trimming pared 1 base from V and 2 bases from J, leaving 10 bases between. This CDR3 is 15 amino acids long. In nucleotides, the CDR3 is TGTGCCAGCAGCCAAGGGGTGGGAGCCACAGATACGCAGTATTTT. It is translated as CASSQGVGATDTQYF.

V gene TRBV4-1 combines with J gene TRBJ2-1, with D unclear. Germline V gene lookup returns CDR1 MGHRA and CDR2 YSYEKL. Trimming removed 1 base from V and 2 bases from J, with 9 bases in between. This CDR3 has 15 amino acids. CDR3 region: CASSQVPGPYNEQFF. DNA of the CDR3: TGCGCCAGCAGCCAAGTCCCAGGCCCCTACAATGAGCAGTTCTTC.

The CDR3 coding sequence is TGCGCCAGCAGCTCCCCGGGGGGACAGGGTTCGGACAATGAGCAGTTCTTC. Translation gives CASSSPGGQGSDNEQFF. The J gene is TRBJ2-1, the V gene TRBV5-1; 9 bases are shared with TRBD1. The CDR3 consists of 17 residues. With V trimmed by 3 bases and J by 5 bases, 12 bases remained unmatched. The germline CDR1 and CDR2 sequences are SGHRS and YFSETQ.

This clone appeared a single time. The V and J genes are TRBV5-4 and TRBJ2-7; unclear D gene. The V end lost 0 bases, the J end lost 4 bases, and 11 bases lay between the germline ends. This CDR3 is built from 14 residues. Germline V lookup: CDR1 SGHNT, CDR2 YYREEE (reference sequence). The CDR3 sequence is CASSLEASDYEQYF. CDR3 DNA sequence: TGTGCCAGCAGCTTGGAGGCTTCGGATTACGAGCAGTACTTC.

This clone was counted a few times. This chain links TRBV7-2 with TRBJ2-7, with 7 bases that match TRBD1. Germline V gene data show CDR1 as SGHTA and CDR2 as FQGNSA. The CDR3 totals 15 residues. J gave up 2 bases and V 4 bases, and 8 bases lay outside the gene matches. Written as DNA, the CDR3 is TGTGCCAGCAGCTATCGGGACAGACCGACCTACGAGCAGTACTTC. It is translated as CASSYRDRPTYEQYF.

The CDR3 protein is CASSEGDRRQLFF. The CDR3 DNA follows: TGTGCCAGCAGCGAAGGAGACAGACGGCAACTGTTTTTT. This rearrangement joins TRBV9 to TRBJ1-4, with TRBD1 as a possible D gene (5 bases). This CDR3 region has 13 residues. V was shortened by 3 bases and J by 12 bases, with 15 bases between the two germline ends. Germline lookup yields CDR1 SGDLS and CDR2 YYNGEE.

With regard to this clone: At the DNA level, this CDR3 is encoded by other sequences in the same sample as well. The genes are TRBV5-4 and TRBJ2-7, with TRBD1 matching over 12 bases. Trimming took 4 bases from V and 4 from J; bases not matched to a gene: 3. CDR1 is SGHNT, CDR2 YYREEE, per germline (reference sequence). The CDR3 spans 14 residues. The CDR3 sequence is CASSLGQGAYEQYF. The CDR3 DNA reads as TGTGCCAGCAGCCTGGGACAGGGGGCTTACGAGCAGTACTTC. The full variable domain, with the rest looked up from reference TRBV5-4 and TRBJ2-7, is ETGVTQSPTHLIKTRGQQVTLRCSSQSGHNTVSWYQQALGQGPQFIFQYYREEENGRGNFPPRFSGLQFPNYSSELNVNALELDDSALYLCASSLGQGAYEQYFGPGTRLTVT.

This clone was detected a few times. The chain joins TRBV7-9 to TRBJ2-7; D perhaps matches TRBD1 (5 bases). The V end lost 3 bases, the J end lost 3 bases, and 9 bases lay between the germline ends. Germline assignment: CDR1 SEHNR and CDR2 FQNEAQ (reference sequence). The CDR3 contains 13 residues. The CDR3 is CASSFRADYEQYF. CDR3 nucleotides: TGTGCCAGCAGCTTCAGGGCTGACTACGAGCAGTACTTC.

The V and J genes are TRBV7-2 and TRBJ2-6, with TRBD1 matching 7 bases. The CDR3 length is 18 residues. Germline CDR1 SGHTA, CDR2 FQGNSA. V gave up 0 bases and J gave up 1 base; unmatched junction bases: 6. CDR3 coding DNA: TGTGCCAGCAGCTTAGCGGCCAGGGGGAAATCTGGGGCCAACGTCCTGACTTTC. It specifies CASSLAARGKSGANVLTF.

The chain joins TRBV27 to TRBJ2-1, with 7 bases that match TRBD2. V shed 5 bases and J 7 bases; nucleotides not matched to a gene: 11. The germline gives CDR1 MNHEY, CDR2 SMNVEV (reference sequence). The CDR3 spans 15 residues. The CDR3 coding sequence is TGTGCCAGCAGTCCGCCCACGGGAGGCAAAAATGAGCAGTTCTTC. It is translated as CASSPPTGGKNEQFF.

Of note for this clone: Other DNA sequences in the same sample also yield this CDR3. This sequence joins TRBV6-5 and TRBJ2-2, with unresolved D. The germline V gene encodes CDR1 MNHEY and CDR2 SVGAGI. The V end was cut by 0 bases, the J end by 6 bases, with 8 bases between. This CDR3 has 14 amino acids. The chain's CDR3 is CASSYSTSPGELFF. Written as DNA, the CDR3 is TGTGCCAGCAGTTACTCCACATCGCCCGGGGAGCTGTTTTTT.

The chain links TRBV27 to TRBJ2-7, with TRBD2 identical over 10 bases. Germline CDR1 and CDR2: MNHEY and SMNVEV (reference sequence). This CDR3 contains 15 residues. J was trimmed by 2 bases and V by 6 bases; bases with no gene match: 7. Here the CDR3 DNA reads TGTGCCAGCAGGGCTAGCGGGAGAAGGACCTACGAGCAGTACTTC. It translates to CASRASGRRTYEQYF.

This chain joins TRBV2 and TRBJ2-4; TRBD1 matches 8 bases. The CDR3 runs to 15 residues. Trimming at V came to 3 bases and at J to 8 bases, leaving 9 bases not matched to a gene. Germline CDR1 SNHLY, CDR2 FYNNEI. This CDR3 reads CASSDWTGPGDIQYF. The CDR3 DNA sequence: TGTGCCAGCAGTGATTGGACAGGGCCGGGAGACATTCAGTACTTC.

Worth noting for this clone: Other DNA variants within this sample encode the same CDR3. The rearrangement joins TRBV6-4 to TRBJ2-1; D is unresolved. The V gene's germline CDR1 is MRHNA and CDR2 SNTAGT. V lost 2 bases and J lost 6, with 8 bases in between. The CDR3 runs 13 residues. The CDR3 is CASSDGPGNEQFF. The CDR3 region has the DNA TGTGCCAGCAGTGACGGGCCCGGCAATGAGCAGTTCTTC.

The chain joins TRBV10-2 to TRBJ2-5, with D uncertain. CDR1 and CDR2 from the germline V gene are WSHSY and SAAADI. With 4 bases removed from V and 4 bases from J, the gap between germline ends came to 13 bases. The CDR3 has 14 amino acids. The CDR3 coding sequence is TGCGCCAGCAGTGGTGGGTCTGGGTTAGAGACCCAGTACTTC. This encodes CASSGGSGLETQYF.

The rearrangement uses TRBV27 and TRBJ2-2; D ambiguous. In germline, CDR1 is MNHEY, CDR2 SMNVEV (reference sequence). The CDR3 loop spans 13 amino acids. V shed 7 bases and J shed 7 bases, with 13 bases lying between them. This CDR3 is CASTPFSGGELFF. CDR3 DNA sequence: TGTGCCAGCACCCCCTTCTCCGGCGGGGAGCTGTTTTTT.

This chain joins TRBV9 and TRBJ2-5, with D uncertain. The germline V and J ends were trimmed by 0 bases and 3 bases, with 9 bases remaining between them. Germline V lookup: CDR1 SGDLS, CDR2 YYNGEE. The CDR3 has 14 residues. The CDR3 DNA follows: TGTGCCAGCAGCGTAGACAGAATCGAAGAGACCCAGTACTTC. As protein: CASSVDRIEETQYF.

V is TRBV7-9 and J is TRBJ2-7, with 7 bases identical to TRBD2. The germline gives CDR1 SEHNR, CDR2 FQNEAQ (reference sequence). Unmatched junction bases numbered 15, after V lost 4 bases and J lost 3 bases. There are 17 residues in the CDR3. CDR3 sequence (DNA): TGTGCCAGCAGCTATGGGCCCAAGTTCGGGAGGCTCTACGAGCAGTACTTC. This gives the protein CASSYGPKFGRLYEQYF.